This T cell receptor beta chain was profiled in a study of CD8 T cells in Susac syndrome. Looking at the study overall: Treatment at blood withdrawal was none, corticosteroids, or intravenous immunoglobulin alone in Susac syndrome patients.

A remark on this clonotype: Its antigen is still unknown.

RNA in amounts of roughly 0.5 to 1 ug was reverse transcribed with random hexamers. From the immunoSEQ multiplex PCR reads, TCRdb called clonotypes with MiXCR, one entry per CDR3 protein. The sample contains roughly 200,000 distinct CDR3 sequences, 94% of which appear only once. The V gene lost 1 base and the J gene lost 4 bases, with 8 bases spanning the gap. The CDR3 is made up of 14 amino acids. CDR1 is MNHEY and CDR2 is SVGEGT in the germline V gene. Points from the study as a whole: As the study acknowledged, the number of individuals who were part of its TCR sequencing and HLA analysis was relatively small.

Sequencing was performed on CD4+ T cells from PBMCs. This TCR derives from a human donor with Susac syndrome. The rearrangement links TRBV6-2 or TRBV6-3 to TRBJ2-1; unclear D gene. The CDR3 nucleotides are TGTGCCAGCAGTTACTTCGCAGATTACAATGAGCAGTTCTTC. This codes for CASSYFADYNEQFF.